This T cell receptor (beta chain) was identified in a study of blood T cell repertoires in COVID-19 (TCRdb year 2020). For context, the study as a whole: Collaborator samples came from the United States, Italy and Spain and covered acute and convalescent phases of COVID-19. Where available, HLA class I and class II types were taken from metadata supplied by the sample provider and were not determined by assay-based typing. A freely available public database, intended as a resource for researchers studying the immune response to SARS-CoV-2, is where the repertoires were released. Samples were obtained from the ongoing ImmuneRACE study (first 160 participants) and from 1,000 to 1,500 subjects provided by 6 global collaborators. Deeply sampled blood TCRbeta repertoires from subjects exposed to, actively infected with, or recovered from COVID-19 were included in the dataset. The sample metadata nearly always contained a de-identified subject ID, COVID-19 status, age in years and sex. The prospective study material was composed of cDNA or gDNA derived from T cells, B-cell-depleted T cells, or PBMCs. Overall study outcomes, separate from this receptor: How much clinical and demographic metadata was included differed by source and by participant, and the metadata was provided uncurated.

Remarks on this clone: What antigen it recognizes has not been identified. Base qualities were left out, and no much larger clone turns up one base away.

The germline V gene (reference sequence) yields MNHEY for CDR1 and SMNVEV for CDR2. Cut back by 5 bases and 3 bases, the V and J ends lie 14 bases apart. The CDR3 goes from the cysteine to the phenylalanine over 14 residues. Only the CDR3 DNA stays, 42 bases, in frame from base 1. Whole blood was collected in K2EDTA tubes by collaborating institutions according to the institutions' own protocols. For TCRbeta analysis, collaborators shipped samples in one of three forms: frozen whole blood, isolated PBMCs, or DNA extracted from either of those sample types. The immunoSEQ Assay, a bias-controlled multiplex PCR, was used to amplify TCRbeta CDR3 regions from genomic DNA. Per the authors' processing: The number of nucleated cells in each sample was estimated by amplification of reference gene primers within the assay. Sequence reads were collapsed and filtered to measure the absolute abundance of every unique TCRbeta CDR3 rearrangement. Productive Simpson clonality was computed per sample as the square root of Simpson's diversity index over productive rearrangements. Here the immuneACCESS table is served through TCRdb, limited to in-frame sequences with V and J called. Missing clones are a known gap in these copies; in checked studies unresolved V genes cover under half, and the rest lacks a known reason. V, J and clone size derive from that table, while D and trimming were established from the DNA sequence. The sample table holds roughly 200,000 clones, of which about 83% were seen once. About 1.6% of the sample is in the top ten clones.

Sequencing was carried out using peripheral blood. This sequence originates from a human donor in a cohort sampled during active COVID-19. The chain is assembled from TRBV27 and TRBJ2-7, with a weak D call of TRBD1 (6 bases match). The sequenced DNA is TGTGCCAGCAGTCGGGGTGGACAGAACTACGAGCAGTACTTC. Translation gives CASSRGGQNYEQYF.